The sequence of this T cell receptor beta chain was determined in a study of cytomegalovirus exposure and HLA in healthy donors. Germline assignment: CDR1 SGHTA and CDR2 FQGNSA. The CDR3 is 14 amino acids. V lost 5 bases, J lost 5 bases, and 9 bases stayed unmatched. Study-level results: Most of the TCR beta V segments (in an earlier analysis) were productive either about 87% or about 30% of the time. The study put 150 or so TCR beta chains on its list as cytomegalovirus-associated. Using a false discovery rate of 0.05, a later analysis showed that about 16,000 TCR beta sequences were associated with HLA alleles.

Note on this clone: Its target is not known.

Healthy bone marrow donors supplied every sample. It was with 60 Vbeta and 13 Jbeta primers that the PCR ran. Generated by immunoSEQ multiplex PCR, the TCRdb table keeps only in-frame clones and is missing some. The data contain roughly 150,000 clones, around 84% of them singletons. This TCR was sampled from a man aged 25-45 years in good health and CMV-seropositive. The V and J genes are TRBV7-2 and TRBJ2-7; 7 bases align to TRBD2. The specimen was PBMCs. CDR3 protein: CASSARGLGNEQYF. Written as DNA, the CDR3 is TGTGCCAGCAGCGCCCGCGGACTAGGGAACGAGCAGTACTTC.